The rows below give T cell receptor beta chains drawn from one sample of a study of cytotoxic CD8 clonotypes in ibrutinib-treated CLL. TCRdb keeps only in-frame clones here, not all; method: immunoSEQ multiplex PCR. The sample holds about 250,000 clones, under 80% seen once. This specimen consisted of PBMCs, obtained after 24 months of ibrutinib treatment. The receptor set was obtained from a human donor with chronic lymphocytic leukemia. CDR3s include the opening cysteine and the closing phenylalanine or tryptophan.

TRBV19	TRBJ1-1	CASSPPLGGGTEAFF
TRBV11-2	TRBJ2-3	CASSPQGQGPDTQYF
TRBV14	TRBJ2-7	CASSLGLLHSYEQYF
TRBV10-3	TRBJ2-7	CAISAHWGTAAYEQYF
TRBV27	TRBJ1-1	CASSSPTWGNTEAFF
TRBV15	TRBJ2-3	CATSRGGTGERDTQYF
TRBV27	TRBJ2-1	CASMEVAGGINNEQFF
TRBV28	TRBJ2-7	CASSGLASGLYEQYF
TRBV6-6	TRBJ2-5	CASILGGRETQYF
TRBV5-1	TRBJ2-7	CASSSGQGDYEQYF